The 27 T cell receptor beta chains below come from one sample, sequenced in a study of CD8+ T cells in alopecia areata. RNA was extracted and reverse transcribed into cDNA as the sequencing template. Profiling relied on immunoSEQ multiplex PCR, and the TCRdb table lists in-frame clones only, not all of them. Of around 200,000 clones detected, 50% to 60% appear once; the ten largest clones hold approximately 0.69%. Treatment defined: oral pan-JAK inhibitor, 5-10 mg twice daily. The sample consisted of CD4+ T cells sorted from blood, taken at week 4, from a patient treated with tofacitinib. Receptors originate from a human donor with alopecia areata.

As DNA, the CDR3 is TGCAGCGTTGAAAGGGGGACCGTCAACGAGCAGTTCTTC. This gives the protein CSVERGTVNEQFF. V is TRBV29-1 and J is TRBJ2-1; possible D gene TRBD1, 6 bases. The CDR3 spans 13 residues. CDR1 SQVTM and CDR2 ANQGSEA come from the germline V gene. Trimming stripped 2 bases from V and 10 bases from J, with 15 bases between.

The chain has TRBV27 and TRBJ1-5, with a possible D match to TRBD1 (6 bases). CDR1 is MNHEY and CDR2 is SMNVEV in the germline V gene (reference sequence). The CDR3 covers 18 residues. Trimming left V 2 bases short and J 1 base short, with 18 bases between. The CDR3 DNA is TGTGCCAGCAGTTTAAATGGCGGGGCTAGGGGGAGCAATCAGCCCCAGCATTTT. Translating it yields CASSLNGGARGSNQPQHF.

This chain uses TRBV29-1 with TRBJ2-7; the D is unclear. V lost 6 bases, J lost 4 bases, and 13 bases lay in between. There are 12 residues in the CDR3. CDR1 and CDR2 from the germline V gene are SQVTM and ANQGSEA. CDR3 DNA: TGCAGCGTCGCCCTAGATTCTTACGAGCAGTACTTC. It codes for CSVALDSYEQYF.

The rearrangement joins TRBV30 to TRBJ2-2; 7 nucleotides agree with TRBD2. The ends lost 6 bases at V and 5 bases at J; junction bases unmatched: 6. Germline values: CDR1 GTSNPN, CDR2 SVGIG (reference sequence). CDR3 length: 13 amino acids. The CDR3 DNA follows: TGTGCCTGCCGGGAGGCTGGAACCGGGGAGCTGTTTTTT. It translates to CACREAGTGELFF.

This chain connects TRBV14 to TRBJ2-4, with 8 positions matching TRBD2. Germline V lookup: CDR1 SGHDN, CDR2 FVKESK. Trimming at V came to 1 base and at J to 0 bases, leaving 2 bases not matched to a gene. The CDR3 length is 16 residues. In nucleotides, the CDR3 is TGTGCCAGCAGCCAAGTCGGGAGGGAAGCCAAAAACATTCAGTACTTC. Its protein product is CASSQVGREAKNIQYF.

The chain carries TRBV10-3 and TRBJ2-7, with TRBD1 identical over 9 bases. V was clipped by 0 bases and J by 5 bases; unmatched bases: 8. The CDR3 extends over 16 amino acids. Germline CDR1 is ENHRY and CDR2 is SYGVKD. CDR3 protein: CAISESGQGAFNEQYF. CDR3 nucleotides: TGTGCCATCAGTGAGTCGGGACAGGGTGCATTCAACGAGCAGTACTTC.

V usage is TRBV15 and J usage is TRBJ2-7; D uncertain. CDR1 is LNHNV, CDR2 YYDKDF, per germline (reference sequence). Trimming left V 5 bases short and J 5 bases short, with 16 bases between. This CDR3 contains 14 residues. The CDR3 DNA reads TGTGCCACCAGCCGAAGCCTCCCGCCAAACGAGCAGTACTTC. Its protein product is CATSRSLPPNEQYF.

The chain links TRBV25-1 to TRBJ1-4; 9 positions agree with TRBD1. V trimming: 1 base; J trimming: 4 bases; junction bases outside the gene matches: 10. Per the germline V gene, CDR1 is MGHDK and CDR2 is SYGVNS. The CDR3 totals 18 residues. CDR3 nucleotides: TGTGCCAGCAGTGAATTCGGGACAGGGATTAGGGGTAATGAAAAACTGTTTTTT. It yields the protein CASSEFGTGIRGNEKLFF.

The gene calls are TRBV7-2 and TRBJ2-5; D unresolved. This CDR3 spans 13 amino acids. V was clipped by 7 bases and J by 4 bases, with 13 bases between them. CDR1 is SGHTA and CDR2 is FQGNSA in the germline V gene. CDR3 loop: CASMVPLGETQYF. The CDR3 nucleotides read TGTGCCAGCATGGTCCCCCTGGGAGAGACCCAGTACTTC.

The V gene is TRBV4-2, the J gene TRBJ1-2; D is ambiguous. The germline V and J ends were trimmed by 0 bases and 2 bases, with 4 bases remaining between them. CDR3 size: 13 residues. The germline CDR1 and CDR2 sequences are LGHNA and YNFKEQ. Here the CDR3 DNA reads TGTGCCAGCAGCCAAGACAGGAACTATGGCTACACCTTC. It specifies CASSQDRNYGYTF.

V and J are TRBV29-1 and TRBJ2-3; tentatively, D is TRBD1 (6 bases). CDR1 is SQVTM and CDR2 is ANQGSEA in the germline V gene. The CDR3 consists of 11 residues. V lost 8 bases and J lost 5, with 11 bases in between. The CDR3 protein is CSKQQGDTQYF. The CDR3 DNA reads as TGCAGCAAACAACAGGGAGATACGCAGTATTTT.

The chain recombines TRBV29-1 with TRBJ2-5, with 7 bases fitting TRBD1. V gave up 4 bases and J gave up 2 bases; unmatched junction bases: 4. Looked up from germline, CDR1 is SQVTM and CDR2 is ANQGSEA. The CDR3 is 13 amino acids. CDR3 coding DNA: TGCAGCGTTGTTTGGGACAGACAAGAGACCCAGTACTTC. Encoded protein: CSVVWDRQETQYF.

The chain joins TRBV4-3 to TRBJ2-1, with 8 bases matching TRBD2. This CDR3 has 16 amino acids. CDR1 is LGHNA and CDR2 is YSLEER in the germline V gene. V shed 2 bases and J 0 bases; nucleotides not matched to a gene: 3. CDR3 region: CASSQSAGGSYNEQFF. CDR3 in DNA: TGCGCCAGCAGCCAATCTGCGGGAGGCTCCTACAATGAGCAGTTCTTC.

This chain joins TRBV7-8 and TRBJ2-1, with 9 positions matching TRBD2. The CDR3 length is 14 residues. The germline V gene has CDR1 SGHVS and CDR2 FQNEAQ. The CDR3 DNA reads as TGTGCGACTAGTCTAGCGGGGCCTTACAATGAGCAGTTCTTC. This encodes CATSLAGPYNEQFF.

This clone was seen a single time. CDR3 in amino acids: CASSLGRRKTDTQYF. CDR3 nucleotide sequence: TGTGCCAGCAGCTTGGGGCGACGGAAGACAGATACGCAGTATTTT. The chain joins TRBV5-4 to TRBJ2-3; D is ambiguous. CDR3 length: 15 residues. The V end lost 0 bases, the J end lost 3 bases, and 11 bases lay between the germline ends. The germline V gene encodes CDR1 SGHNT and CDR2 YYREEE (reference sequence).

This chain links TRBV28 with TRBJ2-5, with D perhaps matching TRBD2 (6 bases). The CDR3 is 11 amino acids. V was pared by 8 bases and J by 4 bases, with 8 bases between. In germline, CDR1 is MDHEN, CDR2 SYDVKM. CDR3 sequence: CASGGLETQYF. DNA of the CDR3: TGTGCCAGCGGAGGGTTAGAGACCCAGTACTTC.

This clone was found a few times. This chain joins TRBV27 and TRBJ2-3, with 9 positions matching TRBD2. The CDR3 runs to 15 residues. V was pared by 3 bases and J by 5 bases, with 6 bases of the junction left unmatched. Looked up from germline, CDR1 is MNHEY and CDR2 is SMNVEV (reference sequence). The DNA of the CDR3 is TGTGCCAGCAGTTTTGGCGCGGGAGGGGTAGATACGCAGTATTTT. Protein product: CASSFGAGGVDTQYF.

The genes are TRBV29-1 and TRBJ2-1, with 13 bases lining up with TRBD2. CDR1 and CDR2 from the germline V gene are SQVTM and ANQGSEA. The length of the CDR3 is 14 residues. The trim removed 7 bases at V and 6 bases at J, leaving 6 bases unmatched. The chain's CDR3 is CSAFGLAGVNEQFF. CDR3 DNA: TGCAGCGCATTCGGACTAGCGGGGGTCAATGAGCAGTTCTTC.

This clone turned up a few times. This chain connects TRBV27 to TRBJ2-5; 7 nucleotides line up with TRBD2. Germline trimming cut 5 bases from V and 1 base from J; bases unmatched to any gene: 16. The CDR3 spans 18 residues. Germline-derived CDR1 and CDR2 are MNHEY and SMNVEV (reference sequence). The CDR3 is CASSGLHEEGGSQETQYF. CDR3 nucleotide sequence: TGTGCCAGCAGTGGGTTACATGAGGAGGGAGGGTCCCAAGAGACCCAGTACTTC.

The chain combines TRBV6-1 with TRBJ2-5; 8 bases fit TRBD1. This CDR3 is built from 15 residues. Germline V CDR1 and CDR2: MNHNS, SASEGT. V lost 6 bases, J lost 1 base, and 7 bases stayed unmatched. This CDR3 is CASSRDRGGQETQYF. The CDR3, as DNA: TGTGCCAGCAGCAGAGACAGGGGAGGCCAAGAGACCCAGTACTTC.

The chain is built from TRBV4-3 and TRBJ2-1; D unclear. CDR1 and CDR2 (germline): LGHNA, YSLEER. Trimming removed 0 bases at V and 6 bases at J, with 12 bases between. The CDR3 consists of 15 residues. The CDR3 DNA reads TGCGCCAGCAGCCAAGATTTAATCAGCGTCAATGAGCAGTTCTTC. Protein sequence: CASSQDLISVNEQFF.

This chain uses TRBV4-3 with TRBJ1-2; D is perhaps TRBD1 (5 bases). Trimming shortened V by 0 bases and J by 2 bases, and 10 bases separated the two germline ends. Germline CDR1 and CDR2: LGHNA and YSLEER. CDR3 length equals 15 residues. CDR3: CASSQDWRGNYGYTF. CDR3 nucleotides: TGCGCCAGCAGCCAAGATTGGAGGGGAAACTATGGCTACACCTTC.

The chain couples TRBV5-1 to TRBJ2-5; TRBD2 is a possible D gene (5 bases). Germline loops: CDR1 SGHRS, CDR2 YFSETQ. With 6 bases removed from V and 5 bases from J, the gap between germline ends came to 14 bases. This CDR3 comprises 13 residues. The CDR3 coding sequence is TGCGCCAGCAACATCGGGGAAGGGGAGACCCAGTACTTC. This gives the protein CASNIGEGETQYF.

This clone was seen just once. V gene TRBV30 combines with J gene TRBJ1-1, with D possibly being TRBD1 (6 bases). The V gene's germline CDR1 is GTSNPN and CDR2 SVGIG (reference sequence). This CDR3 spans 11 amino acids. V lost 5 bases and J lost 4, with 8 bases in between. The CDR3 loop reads CAWWTATEAFF. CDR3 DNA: TGTGCCTGGTGGACAGCCACTGAAGCTTTCTTT.

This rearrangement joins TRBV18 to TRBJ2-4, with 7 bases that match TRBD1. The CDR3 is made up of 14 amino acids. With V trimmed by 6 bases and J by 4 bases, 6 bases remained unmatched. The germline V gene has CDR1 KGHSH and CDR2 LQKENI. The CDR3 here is CASSPDREKNIQYF. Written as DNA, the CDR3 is TGTGCCAGCTCCCCCGACAGGGAAAAAAACATTCAGTACTTC.

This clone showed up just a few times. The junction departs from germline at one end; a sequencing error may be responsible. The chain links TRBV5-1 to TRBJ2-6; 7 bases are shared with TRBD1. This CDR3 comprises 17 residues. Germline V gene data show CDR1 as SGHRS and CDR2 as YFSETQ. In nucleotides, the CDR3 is TGCGCCAGCACCTTGGGGACAGCGCTCTCTGGGGCCAACGTCCTGACTTTC. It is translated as CASTLGTALSGANVLTF.

CDR3 in DNA: TGCAGCGCGCGTAGCGGGCTAAACACCGGGGAGCTGTTTTTT. It specifies CSARSGLNTGELFF. V gene TRBV29-1 combines with J gene TRBJ2-2, with 7 bases identical to TRBD2. The length of the CDR3 is 14 residues. Germline values: CDR1 SQVTM, CDR2 ANQGSEA. J was trimmed by 2 bases and V by 7 bases; bases with no gene match: 7.